Detailed here is one TCR beta chain. Clones were read by immunoSEQ multiplex PCR, and TCRdb kept only the in-frame ones, dropping some. Altogether a few hundred thousand clones are present, 70% to 90% being singletons, with the ten largest covering under 6.5%. The entry originates in a study of blood T cell repertoires in COVID-19. CDR3 length: 14 amino acids. V was clipped by 0 bases and J by 9 bases; unmatched bases: 4. Germline values: CDR1 GTSNPN, CDR2 SVGIG (reference sequence). Material: peripheral blood. This chain uses TRBV30 with TRBJ2-5, with 13 bases fitting TRBD2. This sequence was found in a man aged 55-75 years with acute or convalescent COVID-19. The CDR3 DNA reads TGTGCCTGGAGTGTCGGGACTAGCGGGATTTCCCAGTACTTC. It yields the protein CAWSVGTSGISQYF.